This TCR beta chain stems from a study of blood T cell repertoires in COVID-19. Authors' data handling: How many nucleated cells were present was estimated from reference gene primer amplification. TCRdb keeps only in-frame clones here, not all; method: immunoSEQ multiplex PCR. D and trimming come from the DNA, and the V and J calls and clone size come from that table. The table has about 270,000 clones, about 90% seen once; the top ten hold more than 10%. This clone was recorded a few times. The germline V gene has CDR1 LNHDA and CDR2 SQIVND (reference sequence). Trimming took 1 base from V and 5 from J, leaving 20 bases between them. CDR3 length: 17 residues.

This chain uses TRBV19 with TRBJ2-5, with a tentative D call TRBD2 (6 bases). The sequence came from a woman aged 30 to 39 with COVID-19, enrolled during active disease. Sequenced sample: peripheral blood. DNA for the CDR3: TGTGCCAGTAGTATAGTAGCGGCGGGCAGCTTCGGGGAGACCCAGTACTTC. This sequence encodes CASSIVAAGSFGETQYF.